This is a list of T cell receptor beta chains from one sample in a study of OX40 agonist ivuxolimab in advanced cancers. Libraries were prepared by immunoSEQ multiplex PCR; TCRdb keeps only in-frame clonotypes and omits some of them. The sample lists 90,000 to 100,000 clones, around 90% occurring once. Here the sequenced sample was CD4+ or CD8+ T cells sorted from blood, taken in a trial of the OX40 agonist ivuxolimab. Every receptor here comes from an adult with an advanced solid tumor such as melanoma, head and neck, liver or kidney cancer. Each CDR3 is given with its conserved first and last residue. Each record gives: clone size, V gene, D gene, J gene, CDR3 protein, CDR3 DNA. The D gene is left open where the match is weak. Clone size is stated in some rows and not others, as once, few, many or a class when expanded.

clone_size: -
v_call: TRBV5-1
d_call: TRBD1
j_call: TRBJ2-5
cdr3_aa: CASSPDGDRGRETQYF
cdr3_nt: TGCGCCAGCAGCCCGGATGGGGACAGGGGTCGGGAGACCCAGTACTTC

clone_size: -
v_call: TRBV5-6
d_call: -
j_call: TRBJ2-3
cdr3_aa: CASSLSKGSYTQYF
cdr3_nt: TGTGCCAGCAGCTTGTCGAAGGGATCGTATACGCAGTATTTT

clone_size: -
v_call: TRBV30
d_call: -
j_call: TRBJ1-5
cdr3_aa: CAWSVDSNQPQHF
cdr3_nt: TGTGCCTGGAGTGTTGACAGCAATCAGCCCCAGCATTTT

clone_size: once
v_call: TRBV5-4
d_call: -
j_call: TRBJ1-6
cdr3_aa: CASSLGEYNSPLHF
cdr3_nt: TGTGCCAGCAGCTTGGGGGAATATAATTCACCCCTCCACTTT

clone_size: -
v_call: TRBV15
d_call: -
j_call: TRBJ2-5
cdr3_aa: CATFPSGEGETQYF
cdr3_nt: TGTGCCACGTTCCCTTCGGGTGAAGGAGAGACCCAGTACTTC

clone_size: -
v_call: TRBV19
d_call: -
j_call: TRBJ2-7
cdr3_aa: CASRSPGSNYEQYF
cdr3_nt: TGTGCCAGTAGATCCCCCGGGTCGAACTACGAGCAGTACTTC

clone_size: -
v_call: TRBV30
d_call: TRBD2
j_call: TRBJ2-3
cdr3_aa: CAWSEGTSGGATDTQYF
cdr3_nt: TGTGCCTGGAGTGAGGGGACTAGCGGGGGGGCAACAGATACGCAGTATTTT

clone_size: -
v_call: TRBV18
d_call: -
j_call: TRBJ2-7
cdr3_aa: CASSPPEGVFEQYF
cdr3_nt: TGTGCCAGCTCACCACCGGAGGGGGTGTTCGAGCAGTACTTC

clone_size: -
v_call: TRBV7-2
d_call: TRBD2
j_call: TRBJ2-1
cdr3_aa: CASSLEGLAGGHSYNEQFF
cdr3_nt: TGTGCCAGCAGCTTAGAGGGACTAGCGGGGGGGCACTCCTACAATGAGCAGTTCTTC

clone_size: once
v_call: TRBV4-3
d_call: -
j_call: TRBJ1-2
cdr3_aa: CASSQDLRGMNYGYTF
cdr3_nt: TGCGCCAGCAGCCAAGATTTGCGGGGTATGAACTATGGCTACACCTTC

clone_size: -
v_call: TRBV6-5
d_call: -
j_call: TRBJ2-7
cdr3_aa: CASSRDTLYEQYF
cdr3_nt: TGTGCCAGCAGCCGGGACACCCTTTACGAGCAGTACTTC

clone_size: -
v_call: TRBV7-2
d_call: TRBD2
j_call: TRBJ2-7
cdr3_aa: CASSLGWRAGLRHEQYF
cdr3_nt: TGTGCCAGCAGCTTAGGCTGGCGAGCGGGGTTAAGACACGAGCAGTACTTC

clone_size: -
v_call: TRBV28
d_call: -
j_call: TRBJ2-2
cdr3_aa: CAVASPHLNTGELFF
cdr3_nt: TGTGCCGTGGCGTCACCACACCTGAACACCGGGGAGCTGTTTTTT

clone_size: -
v_call: TRBV10-2
d_call: -
j_call: TRBJ1-1
cdr3_aa: CASSEHMNTEAFF
cdr3_nt: TGCGCCAGCAGTGAGCATATGAACACTGAAGCTTTCTTT

clone_size: -
v_call: TRBV19
d_call: TRBD2
j_call: TRBJ2-2
cdr3_aa: CASSIAGRAGELFF
cdr3_nt: TGTGCCAGTAGTATAGCAGGGAGGGCCGGGGAGCTGTTTTTT

clone_size: once
v_call: TRBV21-1
d_call: -
j_call: TRBJ2-7
cdr3_aa: CASSKRKGEPYEQYF
cdr3_nt: TGTGCCAGCAGCAAGCGAAAAGGGGAGCCCTACGAGCAGTACTTC

clone_size: -
v_call: TRBV11-2
d_call: TRBD1
j_call: TRBJ1-1
cdr3_aa: CASSLLGTGNTEAFF
cdr3_nt: TGTGCCAGCAGCTTATTAGGGACAGGGAATACTGAAGCTTTCTTT

clone_size: -
v_call: TRBV7-2
d_call: -
j_call: TRBJ2-2
cdr3_aa: CASSYGASGELFF
cdr3_nt: TGTGCCAGCAGTTACGGGGCTAGCGGGGAGCTGTTTTTT

clone_size: -
v_call: TRBV10-3
d_call: -
j_call: TRBJ2-7
cdr3_aa: CAIRDQGRGTYEQYF
cdr3_nt: TGTGCCATCAGGGACCAGGGAAGGGGGACCTACGAGCAGTACTTC

clone_size: -
v_call: TRBV7-9
d_call: -
j_call: TRBJ2-7
cdr3_aa: CASSLRDYHEQYF
cdr3_nt: TGTGCCAGCAGCTTAAGAGATTACCACGAGCAGTACTTC

clone_size: -
v_call: TRBV30
d_call: -
j_call: TRBJ2-5
cdr3_aa: CAWSAQETQYF
cdr3_nt: TGTGCCTGGAGTGCCCAAGAGACCCAGTACTTC

clone_size: once
v_call: TRBV6-5
d_call: -
j_call: TRBJ2-7
cdr3_aa: CASSYSIQGPSYEQYF
cdr3_nt: TGTGCCAGCAGTTACTCTATCCAGGGGCCCTCCTACGAGCAGTACTTC

clone_size: -
v_call: TRBV11-2
d_call: -
j_call: TRBJ2-5
cdr3_aa: CASSLVWTEETQYF
cdr3_nt: TGTGCCAGCAGCTTAGTTTGGACAGAAGAGACCCAGTACTTC

clone_size: -
v_call: TRBV7-9
d_call: -
j_call: TRBJ2-5
cdr3_aa: CASSLGLTNQQGLQETQYF
cdr3_nt: TGTGCCAGCAGCTTAGGACTCACCAACCAACAGGGACTGCAAGAGACCCAGTACTTC

clone_size: -
v_call: TRBV18
d_call: TRBD2
j_call: TRBJ2-3
cdr3_aa: CASSSGLAGVTDTQYF
cdr3_nt: TGTGCCAGCTCTTCCGGACTAGCGGGGGTCACAGATACGCAGTATTTT

clone_size: once
v_call: TRBV28
d_call: TRBD1
j_call: TRBJ2-1
cdr3_aa: CASRSGQGSYNEQFF
cdr3_nt: TGTGCCAGCAGGTCGGGACAGGGGTCCTACAATGAGCAGTTCTTC

clone_size: -
v_call: TRBV7-9
d_call: -
j_call: TRBJ2-3
cdr3_aa: CASSLGQNTDTQYF
cdr3_nt: TGTGCCAGCAGCTTAGGGCAGAACACAGATACGCAGTATTTT

clone_size: -
v_call: TRBV2
d_call: TRBD2
j_call: TRBJ2-3
cdr3_aa: CASGGLAGIRDTQYF
cdr3_nt: TGTGCCAGCGGGGGACTAGCGGGGATAAGAGATACGCAGTATTTT

clone_size: -
v_call: TRBV28
d_call: TRBD1
j_call: TRBJ1-4
cdr3_aa: CASRQGIKEKLFF
cdr3_nt: TGTGCCAGCAGACAGGGGATAAAAGAAAAACTGTTTTTT

clone_size: -
v_call: TRBV7-2
d_call: TRBD1
j_call: TRBJ2-7
cdr3_aa: CASTTGTGFYEQYF
cdr3_nt: TGTGCCAGCACCACGGGGACAGGCTTCTACGAGCAGTACTTC

clone_size: -
v_call: TRBV6-6
d_call: -
j_call: TRBJ2-5
cdr3_aa: CASSYGRTQYF
cdr3_nt: TGTGCCAGCAGTTATGGGAGGACCCAGTACTTC

clone_size: once
v_call: TRBV19
d_call: TRBD1
j_call: TRBJ2-5
cdr3_aa: CASRGQGEETQYF
cdr3_nt: TGTGCCAGCCGGGGACAGGGAGAAGAGACCCAGTACTTC

clone_size: once
v_call: TRBV7-2
d_call: TRBD1
j_call: TRBJ2-1
cdr3_aa: CASSIPTGGAYNEQFF
cdr3_nt: TGTGCCAGCAGCATACCGACAGGGGGCGCTTACAATGAGCAGTTCTTC